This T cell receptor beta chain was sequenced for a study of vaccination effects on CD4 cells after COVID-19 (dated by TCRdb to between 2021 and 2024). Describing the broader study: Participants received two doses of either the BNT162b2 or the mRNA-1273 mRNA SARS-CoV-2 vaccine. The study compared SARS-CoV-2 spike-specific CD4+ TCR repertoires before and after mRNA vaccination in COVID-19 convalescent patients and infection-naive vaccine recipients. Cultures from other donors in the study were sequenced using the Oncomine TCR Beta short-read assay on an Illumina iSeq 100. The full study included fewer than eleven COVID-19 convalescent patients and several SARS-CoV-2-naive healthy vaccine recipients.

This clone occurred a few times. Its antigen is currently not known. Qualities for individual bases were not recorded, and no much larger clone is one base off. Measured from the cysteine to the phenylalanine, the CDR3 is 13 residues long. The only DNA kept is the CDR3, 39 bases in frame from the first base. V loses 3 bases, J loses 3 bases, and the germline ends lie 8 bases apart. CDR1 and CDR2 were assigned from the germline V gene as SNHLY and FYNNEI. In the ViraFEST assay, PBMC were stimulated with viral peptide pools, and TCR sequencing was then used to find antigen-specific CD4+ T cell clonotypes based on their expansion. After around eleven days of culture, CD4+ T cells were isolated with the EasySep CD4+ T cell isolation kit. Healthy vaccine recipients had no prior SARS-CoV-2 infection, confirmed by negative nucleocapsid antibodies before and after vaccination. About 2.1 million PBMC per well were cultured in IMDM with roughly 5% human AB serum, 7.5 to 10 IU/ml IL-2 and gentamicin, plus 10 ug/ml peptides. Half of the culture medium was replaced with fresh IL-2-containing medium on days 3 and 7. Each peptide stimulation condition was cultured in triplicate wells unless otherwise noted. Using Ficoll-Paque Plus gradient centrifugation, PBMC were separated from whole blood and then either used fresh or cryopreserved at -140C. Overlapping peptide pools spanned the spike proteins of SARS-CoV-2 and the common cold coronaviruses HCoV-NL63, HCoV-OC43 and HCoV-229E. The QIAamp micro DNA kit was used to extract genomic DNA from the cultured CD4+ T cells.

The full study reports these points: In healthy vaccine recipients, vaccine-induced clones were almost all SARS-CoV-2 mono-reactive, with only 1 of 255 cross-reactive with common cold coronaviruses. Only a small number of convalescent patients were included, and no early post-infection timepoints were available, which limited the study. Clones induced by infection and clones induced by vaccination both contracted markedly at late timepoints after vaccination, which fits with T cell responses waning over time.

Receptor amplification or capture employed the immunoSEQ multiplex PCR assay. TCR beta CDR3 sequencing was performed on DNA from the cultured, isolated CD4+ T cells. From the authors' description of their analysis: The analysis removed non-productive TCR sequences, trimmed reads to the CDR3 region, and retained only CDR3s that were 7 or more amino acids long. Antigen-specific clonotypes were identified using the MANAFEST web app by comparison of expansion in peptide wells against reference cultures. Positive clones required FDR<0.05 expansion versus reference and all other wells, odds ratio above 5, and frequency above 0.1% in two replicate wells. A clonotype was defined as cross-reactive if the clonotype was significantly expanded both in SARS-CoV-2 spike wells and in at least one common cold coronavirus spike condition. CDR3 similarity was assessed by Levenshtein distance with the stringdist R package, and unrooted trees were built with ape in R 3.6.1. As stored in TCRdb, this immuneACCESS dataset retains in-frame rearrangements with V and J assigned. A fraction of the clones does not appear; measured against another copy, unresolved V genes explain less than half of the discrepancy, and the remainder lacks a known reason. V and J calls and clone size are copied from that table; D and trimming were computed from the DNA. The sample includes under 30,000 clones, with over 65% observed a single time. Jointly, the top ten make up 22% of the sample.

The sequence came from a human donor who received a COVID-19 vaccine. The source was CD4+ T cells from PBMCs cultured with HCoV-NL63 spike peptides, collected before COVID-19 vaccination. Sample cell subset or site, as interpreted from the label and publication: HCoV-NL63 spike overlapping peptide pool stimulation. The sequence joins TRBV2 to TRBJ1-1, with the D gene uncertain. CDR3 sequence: CASSDVRDTEAFF. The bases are TGTGCCAGCAGTGACGTAAGGGACACTGAAGCTTTCTTT.